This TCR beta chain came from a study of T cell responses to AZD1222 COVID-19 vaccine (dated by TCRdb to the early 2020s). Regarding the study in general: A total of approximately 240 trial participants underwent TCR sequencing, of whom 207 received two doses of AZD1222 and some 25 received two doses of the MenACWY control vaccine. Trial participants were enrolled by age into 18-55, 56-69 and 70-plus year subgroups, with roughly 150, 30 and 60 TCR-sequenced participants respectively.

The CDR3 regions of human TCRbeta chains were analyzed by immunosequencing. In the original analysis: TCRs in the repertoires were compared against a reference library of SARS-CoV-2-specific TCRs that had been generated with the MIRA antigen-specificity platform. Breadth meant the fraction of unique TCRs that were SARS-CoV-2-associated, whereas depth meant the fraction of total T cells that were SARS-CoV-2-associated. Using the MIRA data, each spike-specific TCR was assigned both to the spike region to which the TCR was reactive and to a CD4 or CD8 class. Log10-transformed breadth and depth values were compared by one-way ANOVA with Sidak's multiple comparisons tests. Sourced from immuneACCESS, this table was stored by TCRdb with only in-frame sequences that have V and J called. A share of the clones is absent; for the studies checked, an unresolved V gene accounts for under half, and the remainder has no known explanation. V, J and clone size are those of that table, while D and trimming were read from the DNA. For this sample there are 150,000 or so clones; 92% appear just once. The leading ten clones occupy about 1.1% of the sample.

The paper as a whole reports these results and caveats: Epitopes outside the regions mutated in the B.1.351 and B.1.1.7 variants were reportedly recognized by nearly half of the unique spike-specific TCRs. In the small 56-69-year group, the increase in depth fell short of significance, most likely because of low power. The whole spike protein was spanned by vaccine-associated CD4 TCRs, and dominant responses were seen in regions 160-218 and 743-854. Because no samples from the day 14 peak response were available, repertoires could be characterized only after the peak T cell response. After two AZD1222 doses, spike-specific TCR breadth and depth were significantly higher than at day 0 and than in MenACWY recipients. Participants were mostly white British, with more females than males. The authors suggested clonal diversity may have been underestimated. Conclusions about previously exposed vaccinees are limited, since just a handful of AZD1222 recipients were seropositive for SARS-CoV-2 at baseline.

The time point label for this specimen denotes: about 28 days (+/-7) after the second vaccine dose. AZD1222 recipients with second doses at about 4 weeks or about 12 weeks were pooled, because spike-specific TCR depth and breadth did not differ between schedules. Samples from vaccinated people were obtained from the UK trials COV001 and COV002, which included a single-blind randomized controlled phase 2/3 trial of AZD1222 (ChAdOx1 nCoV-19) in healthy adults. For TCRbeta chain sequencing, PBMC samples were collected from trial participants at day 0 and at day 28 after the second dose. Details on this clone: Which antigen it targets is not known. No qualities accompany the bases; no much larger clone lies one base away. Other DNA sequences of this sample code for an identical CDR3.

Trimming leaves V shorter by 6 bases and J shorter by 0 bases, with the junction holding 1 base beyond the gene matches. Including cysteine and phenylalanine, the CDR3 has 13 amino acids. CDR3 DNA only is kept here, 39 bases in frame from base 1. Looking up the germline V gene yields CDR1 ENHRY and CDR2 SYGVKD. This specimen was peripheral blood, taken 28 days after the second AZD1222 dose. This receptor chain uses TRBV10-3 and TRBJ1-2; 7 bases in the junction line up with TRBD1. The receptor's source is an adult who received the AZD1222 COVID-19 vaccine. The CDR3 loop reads CAIRDRANYGYTF. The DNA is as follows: TGTGCCATCAGAGACAGGGCTAACTATGGCTACACCTTC.